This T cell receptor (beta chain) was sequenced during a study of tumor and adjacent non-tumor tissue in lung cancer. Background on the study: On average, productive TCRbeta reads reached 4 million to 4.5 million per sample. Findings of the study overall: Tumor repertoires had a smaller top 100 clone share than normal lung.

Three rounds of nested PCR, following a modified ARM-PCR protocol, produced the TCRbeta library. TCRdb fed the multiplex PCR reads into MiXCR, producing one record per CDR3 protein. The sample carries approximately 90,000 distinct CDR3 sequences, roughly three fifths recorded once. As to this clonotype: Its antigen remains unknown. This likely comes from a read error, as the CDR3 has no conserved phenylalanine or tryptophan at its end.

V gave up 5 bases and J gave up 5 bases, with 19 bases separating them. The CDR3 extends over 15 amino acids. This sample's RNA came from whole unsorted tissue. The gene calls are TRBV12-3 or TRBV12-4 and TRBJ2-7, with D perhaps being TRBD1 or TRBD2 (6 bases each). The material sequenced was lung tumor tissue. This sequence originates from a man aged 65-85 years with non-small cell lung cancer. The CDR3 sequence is CASSIRGGRSDEQYL. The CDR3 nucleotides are TGTGCCAGCAGTATACGAGGGGGGCGTTCCGACGAGCAGTACCTC.